One sample yielded the 18 T cell receptor beta chains listed below, sequenced in a study of T cell repertoires in cytomegalovirus infection. TCRdb reanalysed the reads using MiXCR and keeps one entry per CDR3 protein. The table records around 450,000 distinct CDR3 sequences, 11% of them present only once. What was sequenced was PBMCs. The source of these receptors is a human donor in good health (CMV status not recorded). Some clones in this sample may be carry-over from other donors' samples.

This sequence joins TRBV5-6 and TRBJ2-5, with D perhaps given as TRBD1 or TRBD2 (5 bases each). Trimming cost V 3 bases and J 0 bases, with 12 bases left between them. The CDR3 is made up of 15 amino acids. Per the germline V gene, CDR1 is SGHDT and CDR2 is YYEEEE. The CDR3 DNA follows: TGTGCCAGCAGCTCCGGGACGGAAGACCAAGAGACCCAGTACTTC. Its translation: CASSSGTEDQETQYF. Looking up the rest from reference TRBV5-6 and TRBJ2-5 gives the full variable domain: DAGVTQSPTHLIKTRGQQVTLRCSPKSGHDTVSWYQQALGQGPQFIFQYYEEEERQRGNFPDRFSGHQFPNYSSELNVNALLLGDSALYLCASSSGTEDQETQYFGPGTRLLVL.

This chain uses TRBV6-6 with TRBJ2-2, with D possibly TRBD2 on 6 matching bases. Germline V lookup: CDR1 MNHNY, CDR2 SVGAGI (reference sequence). V lost 5 bases, J lost 4 bases, and 17 bases lay in between. This CDR3 spans 16 amino acids. In nucleotides, the CDR3 is TGTGCCAGCAGTGCCCCTTTGGGGGGACTCACCGGGGAGCTGTTTTTT. This codes for CASSAPLGGLTGELFF.

This chain's CDR3 is CASRSSGTGDTGELFF. The CDR3 DNA reads as TGTGCCAGCAGATCATCCGGGACAGGGGACACCGGGGAGCTGTTTTTT. The genes are TRBV7-9 and TRBJ2-2, with 10 bases lining up with TRBD1. V lost 6 bases and J lost 3; bases outside the gene matches: 7. Germline values: CDR1 SEHNR, CDR2 FQNEAQ (reference sequence). CDR3 length equals 16 residues.

V and J are TRBV20-1 and TRBJ2-4, with unresolved D. Trimming left V 0 bases short and J 7 bases short, with 13 bases between. CDR3 size: 14 residues. Germline CDR1 DFQATT, CDR2 SNEGSKA (reference sequence). DNA for the CDR3: TGCAGTGCTAGAGATAGGGCACTCAATAACATTCAGTACTTC. As protein: CSARDRALNNIQYF.

This clonotype was observed a handful of times. V and J are TRBV9 and TRBJ2-5; no clear D gene. CDR1 is SGDLS and CDR2 is YYNGEE in the germline V gene. The V end was cut by 4 bases, the J end by 5 bases, with 12 bases between. The CDR3 covers 13 residues. The CDR3 reads CASSPHGRETQYF. As DNA, the CDR3 is TGTGCCAGCAGCCCCCACGGGCGGGAGACCCAGTACTTC.

This clonotype was seen a handful of times. The chain is built from TRBV3-1 and TRBJ2-7; TRBD2 matches at 9 bases. CDR3 size: 16 residues. The ends lost 4 bases at V and 4 bases at J; junction bases unmatched: 11. The V gene's germline CDR1 is LGHDT and CDR2 YNNKEL (reference sequence). The CDR3 sequence is CASSRGASGAGYEQYF. Written as DNA, the CDR3 is TGTGCCAGCAGCCGCGGAGCTAGCGGGGCGGGGTACGAGCAGTACTTC.

This clonotype showed up many times. The chain uses TRBV27 and TRBJ1-5; D uncertain. Germline CDR1 MNHEY, CDR2 SMNVEV (reference sequence). The length of the CDR3 is 16 residues. V was cut by 5 bases and J by 0 bases, with 14 bases left in between. CDR3 coding DNA: TGTGCCAGCAGTCCCAGCCGCCTTTATAGCAATCAGCCCCAGCATTTT. Protein sequence: CASSPSRLYSNQPQHF.

The chain links TRBV29-1 to TRBJ2-1, with TRBD2 identical over 14 bases. With V trimmed by 3 bases and J by 8 bases, 9 bases remained unmatched. The germline CDR1 and CDR2 sequences are SQVTM and ANQGSEA. The CDR3 is made up of 16 amino acids. The CDR3 DNA reads as TGCAGCGTTGACGTTGGGACTAGCGGGAGTTGGGATGAGCAGTTCTTC. Amino acid sequence: CSVDVGTSGSWDEQFF.

The chain employs TRBV5-1 and TRBJ2-1, with D unclear. Trimming cost V 0 bases and J 4 bases, with 8 bases left between them. This CDR3 comprises 14 residues. Germline V gene data show CDR1 as SGHRS and CDR2 as YFSETQ. CDR3: CASSLAGRYNEQFF. The CDR3 nucleotides read TGCGCCAGCAGCTTGGCCGGCAGGTACAATGAGCAGTTCTTC.

In its sample, this clonotype was seen many times. The chain carries TRBV12-3 or TRBV12-4 and TRBJ1-5; TRBD1 is a possible D gene (6 bases). The CDR3 is made up of 14 amino acids. Trimming cost V 2 bases and J 5 bases, with 10 bases left between them. In DNA, the CDR3 is TGTGCCAGCAGTTTACAGCAGGGGTATCAGCCCCAGCATTTT. Amino acids: CASSLQQGYQPQHF.

Ten or more counts support this clonotype. The chain is built from TRBV20-1 and TRBJ1-6, with a weak D call TRBD1 (5 bases). The length of the CDR3 is 17 residues. Germline CDR1 and CDR2: DFQATT and SNEGSKA (reference sequence). V lost 0 bases, J lost 4 bases, and 16 bases lay in between. CDR3 in amino acids: CSARDLVTGPYNSPLHF. The CDR3, as DNA: TGCAGTGCTAGAGATTTGGTCACGGGACCTTATAATTCACCCCTCCACTTT.

This clonotype appeared many times. DNA of the CDR3: TGTGCCAGCACTATGGATAGGGATTCACCCCTCCACTTT. Protein product: CASTMDRDSPLHF. The V call is TRBV2, the J call TRBJ1-6; no firm D call. CDR3 length: 13 residues. Germline V gene sequence: CDR1 SNHLY, CDR2 FYNNEI. V was shortened by 7 bases and J by 8 bases, with 12 bases between the two germline ends.

This clonotype was counted ten times or more. The CDR3 spells CASSSPSRTSGRRAYNEQFF. In nucleotides, the CDR3 is TGTGCCAGCAGTTCCCCTAGCCGGACTAGCGGGAGAAGGGCCTACAATGAGCAGTTCTTC. The gene calls are TRBV6-5 and TRBJ2-1; 13 bases line up with TRBD2. The CDR3 is made up of 20 amino acids. Looked up from germline, CDR1 is MNHEY and CDR2 is SVGAGI. Trimming cost V 4 bases and J 2 bases; bases outside gene matches: 14.

This clonotype was found many times. The chain employs TRBV28 and TRBJ2-1; 8 positions agree with TRBD2. CDR1 and CDR2 (germline): MDHEN, SYDVKM. This CDR3 comprises 15 residues. V lost 5 bases to trimming and J lost 6 bases; unmatched junction nucleotides: 9. The CDR3 region is CASSPSGTRPNEQFF. For the CDR3, the DNA is TGTGCCAGCAGTCCATCCGGGACTAGGCCCAATGAGCAGTTCTTC.

Concerning this clonotype: Because the CDR3's place on the DNA is in doubt, the DNA is left out and the CDR3 is given as listed by TCRdb. The CDR3 spells CISVPNRCWGGEQFF. The rearrangement joins TRBV7-5 to TRBJ2-1; no DNA check was done on the table's D call, TRBD1. TRBV7-5 is listed as a pseudogene. The CDR3 comprises 15 residues, both ends counted.

The chain is built from TRBV20-1 and TRBJ2-3, with D hard to call. This CDR3 has 10 amino acids. V lost 8 bases, J lost 5 bases, and 8 bases lay in between. Per germline, CDR1 DFQATT and CDR2 SNEGSKA (reference sequence). The CDR3 spells CSSVGDTQYF. CDR3 DNA: TGCAGTTCCGTGGGAGATACGCAGTATTTT.

This clonotype was seen at least ten times. The chain carries TRBV7-9 and TRBJ2-7; TRBD1 matches 8 bases. Germline assignment: CDR1 SEHNR and CDR2 FQNEAQ (reference sequence). The CDR3 has 17 residues. V was pared by 1 base and J by 4 bases, with 12 bases of the junction left unmatched. The CDR3 bases are TGTGCCAGCAGCTTAGATCGTGGCAGGGGGCAGAAGTACGAGCAGTACTTC. Its protein is CASSLDRGRGQKYEQYF. Full variable domain (outside the CDR3, taken from reference TRBV7-9 and TRBJ2-7): DTGVSQNPRHKITKRGQNVTFRCDPISEHNRLYWYRQTLGQGPEFLTYFQNEAQLEKSRLLSDRFSAERPKGSFSTLEIQRTEQGDSAMYLCASSLDRGRGQKYEQYFGPGTRLTVT.

This clonotype was seen ten or more times. V gene TRBV7-9 combines with J gene TRBJ2-6; D possibly corresponds to TRBD1 (5 bases). The V and J ends lost 4 bases and 1 base respectively, with 23 bases between them. Germline CDR1 and CDR2: SEHNR and FQNEAQ (reference sequence). The CDR3 runs 20 residues. The CDR3 loop is CASSSTLRSRGLSGANVLTF. The CDR3 bases are TGTGCCAGCAGCTCAACGTTAAGGTCAAGGGGTCTTTCTGGGGCCAACGTCCTGACTTTC.